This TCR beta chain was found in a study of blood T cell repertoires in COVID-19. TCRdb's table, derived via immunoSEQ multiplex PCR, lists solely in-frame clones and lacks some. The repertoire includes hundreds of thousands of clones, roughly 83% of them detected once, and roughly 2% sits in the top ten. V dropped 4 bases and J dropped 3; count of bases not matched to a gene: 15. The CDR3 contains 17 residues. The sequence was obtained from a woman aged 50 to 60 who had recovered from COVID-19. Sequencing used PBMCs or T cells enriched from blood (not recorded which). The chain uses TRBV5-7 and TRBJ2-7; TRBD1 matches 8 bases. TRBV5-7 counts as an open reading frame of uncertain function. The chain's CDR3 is CASSSQQGDGEDYEQYF. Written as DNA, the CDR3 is TGTGCCAGCAGCAGCCAACAGGGGGACGGGGAGGACTACGAGCAGTACTTC.